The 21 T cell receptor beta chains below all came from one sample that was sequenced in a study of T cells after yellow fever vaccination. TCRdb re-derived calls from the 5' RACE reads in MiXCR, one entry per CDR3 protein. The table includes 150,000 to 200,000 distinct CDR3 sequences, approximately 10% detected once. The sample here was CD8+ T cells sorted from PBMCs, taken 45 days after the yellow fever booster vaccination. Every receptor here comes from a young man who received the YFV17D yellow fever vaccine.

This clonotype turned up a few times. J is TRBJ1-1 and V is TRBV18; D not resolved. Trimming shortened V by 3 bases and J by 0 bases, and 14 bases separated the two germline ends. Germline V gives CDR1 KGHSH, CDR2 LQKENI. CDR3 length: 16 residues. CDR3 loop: CASSPAEAPMNTEAFF. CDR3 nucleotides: TGTGCCAGCTCACCCGCGGAGGCACCTATGAACACTGAAGCTTTCTTT.

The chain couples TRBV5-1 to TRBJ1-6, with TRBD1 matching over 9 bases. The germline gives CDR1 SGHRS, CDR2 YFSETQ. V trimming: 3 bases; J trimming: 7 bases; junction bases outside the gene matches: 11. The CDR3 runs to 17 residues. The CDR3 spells CASSYNLPDRGNSPLHF. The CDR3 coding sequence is TGCGCCAGCAGCTACAACCTTCCGGACAGGGGCAATTCACCCCTCCACTTT.

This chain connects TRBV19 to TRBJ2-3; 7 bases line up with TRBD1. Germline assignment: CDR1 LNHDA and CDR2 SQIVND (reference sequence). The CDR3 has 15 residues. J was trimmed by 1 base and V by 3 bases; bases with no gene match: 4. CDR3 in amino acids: CASSMVDRGTDTQYF. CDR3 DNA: TGTGCCAGTAGTATGGTAGACAGGGGCACAGATACGCAGTATTTT. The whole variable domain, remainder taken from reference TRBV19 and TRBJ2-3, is DGGITQSPKYLFRKEGQNVTLSCEQNLNHDAMYWYRQDPGQGLRLIYYSQIVNDFQKGDIAEGYSVSREKKESFPLTVTSAQKNPTAFYLCASSMVDRGTDTQYFGPGTRLTVL.

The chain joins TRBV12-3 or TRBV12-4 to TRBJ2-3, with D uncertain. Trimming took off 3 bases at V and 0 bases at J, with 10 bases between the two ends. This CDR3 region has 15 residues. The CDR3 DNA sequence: TGTGCCAGCAGTTTCTCACTGTCTAGCACAGATACGCAGTATTTT. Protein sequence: CASSFSLSSTDTQYF.

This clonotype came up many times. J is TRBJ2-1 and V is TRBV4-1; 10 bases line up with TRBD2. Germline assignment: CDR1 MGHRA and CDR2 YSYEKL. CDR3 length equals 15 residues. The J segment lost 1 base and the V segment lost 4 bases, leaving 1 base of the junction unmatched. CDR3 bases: TGCGCCAGCAGCCGGACTAGCGGATCCTACAATGAGCAGTTCTTC. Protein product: CASSRTSGSYNEQFF.

CDR3 in DNA: TGTGCCAGCAGCTACCAGGACAGCGCTGGGGCCAACGTCCTGACTTTC. This codes for CASSYQDSAGANVLTF. V gene TRBV7-9 combines with J gene TRBJ2-6; D possibly corresponds to TRBD1 (6 bases). The germline V and J ends were trimmed by 4 bases and 2 bases, with 12 bases remaining between them. The germline CDR1 and CDR2 sequences are SEHNR and FQNEAQ (reference sequence). There are 16 residues in the CDR3. The variable domain in full, with the rest retrieved from reference TRBV7-9 and TRBJ2-6, is DTGVSQNPRHKITKRGQNVTFRCDPISEHNRLYWYRQTLGQGPEFLTYFQNEAQLEKSRLLSDRFSAERPKGSFSTLEIQRTEQGDSAMYLCASSYQDSAGANVLTFGAGSRLTVL.

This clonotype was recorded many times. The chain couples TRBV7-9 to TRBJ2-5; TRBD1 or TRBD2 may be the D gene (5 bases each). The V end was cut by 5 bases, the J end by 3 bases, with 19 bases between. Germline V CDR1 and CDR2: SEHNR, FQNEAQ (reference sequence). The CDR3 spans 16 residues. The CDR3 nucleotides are TGTGCCAGCAGCCCCAGGTGGGGGTTGGAAAAAGAGACCCAGTACTTC. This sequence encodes CASSPRWGLEKETQYF.

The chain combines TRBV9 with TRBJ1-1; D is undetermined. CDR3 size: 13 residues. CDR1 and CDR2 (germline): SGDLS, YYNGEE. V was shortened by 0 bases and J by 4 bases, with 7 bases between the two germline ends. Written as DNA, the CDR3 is TGTGCCAGCAGCGTAGGCAGCAGCACTGAAGCTTTCTTT. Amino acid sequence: CASSVGSSTEAFF.

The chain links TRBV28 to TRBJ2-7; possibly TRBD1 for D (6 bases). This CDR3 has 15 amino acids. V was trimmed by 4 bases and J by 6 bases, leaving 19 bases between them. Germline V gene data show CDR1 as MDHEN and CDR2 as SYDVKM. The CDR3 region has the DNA TGTGCCAGCAGTTCCCCCCCCGTTAGCAGGGGCGAGCAGTACGTC. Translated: CASSSPPVSRGEQYV.

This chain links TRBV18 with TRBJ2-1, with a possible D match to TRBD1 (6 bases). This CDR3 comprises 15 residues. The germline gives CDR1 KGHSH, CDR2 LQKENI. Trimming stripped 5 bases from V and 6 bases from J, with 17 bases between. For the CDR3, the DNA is TGTGCCAGCTCAGCTCCGGGACAAGTCTTCAATGAGCAGTTCTTC. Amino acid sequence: CASSAPGQVFNEQFF.

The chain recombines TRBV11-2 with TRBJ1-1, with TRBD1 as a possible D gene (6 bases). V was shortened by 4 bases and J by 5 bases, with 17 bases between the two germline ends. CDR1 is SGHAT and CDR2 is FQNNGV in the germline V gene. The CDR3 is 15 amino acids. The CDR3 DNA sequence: TGTGCCAGCAGCTCCAGTTTGGGGGGCGCAACTGAAGCTTTCTTT. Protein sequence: CASSSSLGGATEAFF.

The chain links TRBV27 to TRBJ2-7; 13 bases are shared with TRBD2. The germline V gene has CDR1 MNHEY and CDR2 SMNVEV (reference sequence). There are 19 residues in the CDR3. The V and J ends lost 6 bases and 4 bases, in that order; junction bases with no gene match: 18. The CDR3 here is CASSPTSGGAGKEGYEQYF. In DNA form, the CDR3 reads TGTGCCAGCAGCCCCACTAGCGGGGGGGCCGGTAAGGAGGGGTACGAGCAGTACTTC.

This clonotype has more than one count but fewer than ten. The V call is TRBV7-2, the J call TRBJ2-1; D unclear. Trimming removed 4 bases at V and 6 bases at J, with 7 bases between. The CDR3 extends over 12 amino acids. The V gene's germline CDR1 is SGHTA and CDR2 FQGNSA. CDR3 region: CASSWQSNEQFF. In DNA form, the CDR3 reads TGTGCCAGCAGCTGGCAAAGCAATGAGCAGTTCTTC.

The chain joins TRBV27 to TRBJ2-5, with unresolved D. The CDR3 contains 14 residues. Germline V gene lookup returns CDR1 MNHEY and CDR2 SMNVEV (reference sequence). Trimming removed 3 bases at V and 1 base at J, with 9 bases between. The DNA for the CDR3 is TGTGCCAGCAGTTTGTTCCTGTCCCAAGAGACCCAGTACTTC. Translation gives CASSLFLSQETQYF.

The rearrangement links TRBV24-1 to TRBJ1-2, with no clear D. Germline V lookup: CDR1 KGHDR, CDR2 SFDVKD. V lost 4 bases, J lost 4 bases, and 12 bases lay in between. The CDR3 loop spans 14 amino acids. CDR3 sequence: CATSDGKTFYGYTF. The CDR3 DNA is TGTGCCACCAGTGACGGGAAAACCTTCTATGGCTACACCTTC.

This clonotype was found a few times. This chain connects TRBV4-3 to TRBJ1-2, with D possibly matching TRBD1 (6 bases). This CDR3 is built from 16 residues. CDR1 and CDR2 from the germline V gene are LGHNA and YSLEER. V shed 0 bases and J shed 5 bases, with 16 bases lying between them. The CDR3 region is CASSQDRAGDWYGYTF. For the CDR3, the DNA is TGCGCCAGCAGCCAAGATCGGGCAGGGGATTGGTATGGCTACACCTTC.

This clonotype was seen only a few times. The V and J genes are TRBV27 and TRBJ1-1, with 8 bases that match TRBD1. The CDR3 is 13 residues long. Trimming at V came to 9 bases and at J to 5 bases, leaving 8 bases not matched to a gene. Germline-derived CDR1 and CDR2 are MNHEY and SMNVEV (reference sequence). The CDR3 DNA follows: TGTGCCAGTACAAAACAGGGGGAGACTGAAGCTTTCTTT. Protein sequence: CASTKQGETEAFF.

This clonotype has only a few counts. This CDR3 is CSARLKGIGDDTQYF. The DNA for the CDR3 is TGCAGTGCTAGATTGAAGGGGATAGGGGACGATACGCAGTATTTT. The chain combines TRBV20-1 with TRBJ2-3; D possibly uses TRBD1 or TRBD2 (5 bases each). This CDR3 region has 15 residues. The V gene lost 2 bases and the J gene lost 6 bases, with 18 bases spanning the gap. Germline V gene lookup returns CDR1 DFQATT and CDR2 SNEGSKA (reference sequence).

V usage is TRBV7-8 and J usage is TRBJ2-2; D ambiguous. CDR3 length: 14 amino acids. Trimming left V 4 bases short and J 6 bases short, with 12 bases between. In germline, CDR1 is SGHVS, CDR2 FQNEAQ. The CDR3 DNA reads TGTGCCAGCAGCTCCCGCCGGAGCCCCGGGGAGCTGTTTTTT. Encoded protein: CASSSRRSPGELFF. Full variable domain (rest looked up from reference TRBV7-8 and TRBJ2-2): GAGVSQSPRYKVAKRGQDVALRCDPISGHVSLFWYQQALGQGPEFLTYFQNEAQLDKSGLPSDRFFAERPEGSVSTLKIQRTQQEDSAVYLCASSSRRSPGELFFGEGSRLTVL.

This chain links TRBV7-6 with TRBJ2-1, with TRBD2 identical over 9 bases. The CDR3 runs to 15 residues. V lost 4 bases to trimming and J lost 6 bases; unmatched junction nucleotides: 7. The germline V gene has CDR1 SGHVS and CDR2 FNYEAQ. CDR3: CASSSSGAIGNEQFF. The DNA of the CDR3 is TGTGCCAGCAGCTCTAGCGGGGCTATAGGCAATGAGCAGTTCTTC.

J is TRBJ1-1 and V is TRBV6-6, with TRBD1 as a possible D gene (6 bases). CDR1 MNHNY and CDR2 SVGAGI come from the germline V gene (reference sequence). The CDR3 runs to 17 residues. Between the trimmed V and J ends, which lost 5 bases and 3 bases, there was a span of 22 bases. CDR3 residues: CASSPRAGVTLYTEAFF. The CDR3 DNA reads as TGTGCCAGCAGTCCCAGGGCAGGGGTCACCCTCTACACTGAAGCTTTCTTT.